This T cell receptor beta chain is drawn from a study of Graves' ophthalmopathy and Graves' hyperthyroidism. At least ten counts were recorded for this clonotype. V gave up 2 bases and J gave up 0 bases, with 17 bases separating them. The CDR3 covers 19 residues. RNA transcripts yielded amplified TCR beta CDR3 regions. The workflow started with a first-round RT-PCR run with HTBI primers and then moved on to a second-round multiplex PCR. MiXCR, run by TCRdb on the multiplex PCR reads, gives a single entry per CDR3 protein. The sample carries 350,000 to 400,000 distinct CDR3 sequences, less than 20% recorded once.

The receptor's source is a young woman with stable Graves' hyperthyroidism. This chain joins TRBV12-3 or TRBV12-4 and TRBJ1-6; D remains unclear. Source material: peripheral blood. The CDR3 is CASSLSGVLTLSYNSPLHF. CDR3 bases: TGTGCCAGCAGTTTATCCGGTGTCCTAACGCTCTCCTATAATTCACCCCTCCACTTT.